Each of the 21 T cell receptor beta chains below was sequenced from the same sample in a study of OX40 agonist ivuxolimab in advanced cancers. Assay used: immunoSEQ multiplex PCR; TCRdb lists only in-frame clones, some missing. The sample holds some 35,000 clones, 65% to 80% seen once. The sequences come from CD4+ or CD8+ T cells sorted from blood, collected in a trial of the OX40 agonist ivuxolimab. The origin of the receptors is an adult with an advanced solid tumor such as melanoma, head and neck, liver or kidney cancer.

This clone was counted a few times. The chain combines TRBV19 with TRBJ2-5, with D possibly being TRBD1 or TRBD2 (5 bases each). CDR1 LNHDA and CDR2 SQIVND come from the germline V gene (reference sequence). CDR3 length equals 11 residues. V lost 7 bases, J lost 7 bases, and 10 bases lay in between. The CDR3 nucleotides read TGTGCCAGTACCAATGGGGGGACCCAGTACTTC. This encodes CASTNGGTQYF.

This rearrangement joins TRBV10-1 to TRBJ2-3; 10 nucleotides agree with TRBD2. V gave up 3 bases and J gave up 7 bases; unmatched junction bases: 13. In germline, CDR1 is WNHNN, CDR2 SYGVQD (reference sequence). The CDR3 is 17 residues long. The CDR3 nucleotides read TGCGCCAGCAGTGATTCCTTTCTAGCGGGAGAAGCAAATACGCAGTATTTT. Its protein product is CASSDSFLAGEANTQYF.

The chain recombines TRBV6-4 with TRBJ2-1, with a tentative D call TRBD1 (6 bases). Trimming took 6 bases from V and 2 from J, leaving 17 bases between them. CDR1 is MRHNA, CDR2 SNTAGT, per germline. CDR3 length equals 16 residues. CDR3 in DNA: TGTGCCAGCAGGCCTTGGGGGACAAGTGCCTACAATGAGCAGTTCTTC. This sequence encodes CASRPWGTSAYNEQFF.

This clone was detected only a few times. This chain connects TRBV11-2 to TRBJ2-2; D call uncertain. CDR1 and CDR2 (germline): SGHAT, FQNNGV. Trimming removed 5 bases at V and 6 bases at J, with 10 bases between. The CDR3 sequence is 13 residues long. The CDR3 spells CASSPSRAGELFF. DNA for the CDR3: TGTGCCAGCAGCCCTAGTCGGGCCGGGGAGCTGTTTTTT.

The sample holds a few counts of this clone. The chain has TRBV7-2 and TRBJ1-2, with D tentatively TRBD1 (5 bases). Germline V gene sequence: CDR1 SGHTA, CDR2 FQGNSA. There are 15 residues in the CDR3. The V end lost 6 bases, the J end lost 4 bases, and 18 bases lay between the germline ends. In DNA form, the CDR3 reads TGTGCCAGCAGACCTTATGACAGCTTGATCTATGGCTACACCTTC. Translation gives CASRPYDSLIYGYTF.

In this sample, this clone turned up once. V is TRBV2 and J is TRBJ2-1; D unclear. Germline CDR1 SNHLY, CDR2 FYNNEI. Trimming removed 6 bases at V and 9 bases at J, with 12 bases between. This CDR3 is built from 12 residues. The CDR3 region has the DNA TGTGCCAGCAGGGTCTTGGGAACTGAGCAGTTCTTC. Its translation: CASRVLGTEQFF.

This chain joins TRBV19 and TRBJ1-1; 7 nucleotides align to TRBD1. The germline CDR1 and CDR2 sequences are LNHDA and SQIVND (reference sequence). With V trimmed by 6 bases and J by 0 bases, 4 bases remained unmatched. This CDR3 is built from 14 residues. The CDR3: CASRRTGLNTEAFF. CDR3 coding DNA: TGTGCCAGTAGACGGACAGGACTGAACACTGAAGCTTTCTTT.

Concerning this clone: Other nucleotide sequences in the sample specify the same CDR3. This chain connects TRBV28 to TRBJ1-2, with D unclear. The CDR3 has 19 amino acids. V lost 6 bases and J lost 1, with 27 bases in between. CDR1 and CDR2 (germline): MDHEN, SYDVKM. The CDR3 bases are TGTGCCAGCAGCCCAGACGAGAGACTAGGGTATTTGTTTAACTATGGCTACACCTTC. Its protein is CASSPDERLGYLFNYGYTF.

The gene calls are TRBV6-5 and TRBJ1-2; unclear D gene. The ends were cut back, 5 bases at V and 1 base at J, with 14 bases in the middle. CDR1 and CDR2 (germline): MNHEY, SVGAGI. The CDR3 length is 15 residues. In DNA, the CDR3 is TGTGCCAGCAGTCTACGACAACCTTTTAACTATGGCTACACCTTC. Its protein is CASSLRQPFNYGYTF.

This chain joins TRBV2 and TRBJ1-5, with D perhaps matching TRBD1 (5 bases). The V and J ends lost 4 bases and 5 bases respectively, with 12 bases between them. There are 14 residues in the CDR3. Germline V gene data show CDR1 as SNHLY and CDR2 as FYNNEI. CDR3 sequence reads: CASSGGLGHQPQHF. As DNA, the CDR3 is TGTGCCAGCAGTGGGGGCCTGGGTCATCAGCCCCAGCATTTT.

The chain recombines TRBV7-8 with TRBJ1-4, with D uncertain. This CDR3 region has 18 residues. Germline lookup yields CDR1 SGHVS and CDR2 FQNEAQ. Trimming removed 5 bases from V and 0 bases from J, with 19 bases in between. CDR3 sequence: CASSPRPRAVATNEKLFF. In nucleotides, the CDR3 is TGTGCCAGCAGCCCCCGGCCGAGGGCAGTTGCAACTAATGAAAAACTGTTTTTT.

This rearrangement joins TRBV4-1 to TRBJ1-2; 10 bases match TRBD1. This CDR3 contains 17 residues. Germline CDR1 is MGHRA and CDR2 is YSYEKL. J gave up 2 bases and V 3 bases, and 9 bases lay outside the gene matches. The CDR3 here is CASSHALGTGANYGYTF. The CDR3 DNA reads TGCGCCAGCAGCCACGCACTCGGGACAGGGGCAAACTATGGCTACACCTTC.

CDR3 sequence reads: CASSYRTGQGYTF. The CDR3, as DNA: TGTGCCAGCAGTTACCGGACAGGGCAAGGCTACACCTTC. The chain joins TRBV27 to TRBJ1-2; 8 bases map to TRBD1. The CDR3 runs 13 residues. Germline trimming cut 4 bases from V and 8 bases from J; bases unmatched to any gene: 6. Germline CDR1 MNHEY, CDR2 SMNVEV (reference sequence).

The chain carries TRBV11-2 and TRBJ2-5; D remains unclear. Germline V gene lookup returns CDR1 SGHAT and CDR2 FQNNGV. V was pared by 6 bases and J by 5 bases, with 19 bases between. The CDR3 consists of 15 residues. The CDR3 DNA follows: TGTGCCAGCAGTCTCATGTCAGGACCTGGGGAGACCCAGTACTTC. It translates to CASSLMSGPGETQYF.

The chain recombines TRBV28 with TRBJ1-2; the match to TRBD1 covers 7 bases. The germline V gene has CDR1 MDHEN and CDR2 SYDVKM. CDR3 length equals 13 residues. With V trimmed by 10 bases and J by 2 bases, 7 bases remained unmatched. The CDR3 coding sequence is TGTGCCACCGTACAGGGGTACAACTATGGCTACACCTTC. It specifies CATVQGYNYGYTF.

The CDR3 bases are TGCAGCGCCGAAGGGACCGGGACAGAGCAGTTCTTC. Its translation is CSAEGTGTEQFF. The V and J genes are TRBV29-1 and TRBJ2-1; D is perhaps TRBD1 (6 bases). The CDR3 contains 12 residues. Germline lookup yields CDR1 SQVTM and CDR2 ANQGSEA. V lost 7 bases to trimming and J lost 10 bases, with 17 bases between them.

V gene TRBV9 combines with J gene TRBJ1-2; 7 nucleotides match TRBD1. The CDR3 consists of 16 residues. Trimming at V came to 0 bases and at J to 0 bases, leaving 5 bases not matched to a gene. Looked up from germline, CDR1 is SGDLS and CDR2 is YYNGEE. DNA of the CDR3: TGTGCCAGCAGCGTAGCTACAGGGGAGGCTAACTATGGCTACACCTTC. Protein product: CASSVATGEANYGYTF.

The chain links TRBV7-2 to TRBJ2-1; D not certain. The CDR3 spans 12 residues. Trimming removed 10 bases from V and 4 bases from J, with 11 bases in between. Per germline, CDR1 SGHTA and CDR2 FQGNSA. The DNA of the CDR3 is TGTGCCATCGATCTCATATACAATGAGCAGTTCTTC. Translating gives CAIDLIYNEQFF. The full variable domain, its missing parts supplied by reference TRBV7-2 and TRBJ2-1, is GAGVSQSPSNKVTEKGKDVELRCDPISGHTALYWYRQSLGQGLEFLIYFQGNSAPDKSGLPSDRFSAERTGGSVSTLTIQRTQQEDSAVYLCAIDLIYNEQFFGPGTRLTVL.

In regard to this clone: This clone may be a read error of a much larger clone one base away. The CDR3 sequence: CASHTDRQLDTEASF. CDR3 nucleotide sequence: TGTGCCAGTCATACGGACCGACAGTTGGACACTGAAGCTTCCTTT. The chain combines TRBV19 with TRBJ1-1, with D maybe TRBD1 (5 bases). This CDR3 has 15 residues. CDR1 is LNHDA, CDR2 SQIVND, per germline (reference sequence). The full variable domain, with the rest looked up from reference TRBV19 and TRBJ1-1, is DGGITQSPKYLFRKEGQNVTLSCEQNLNHDAMYWYRQDPGQGLRLIYYSQIVNDFQKGDIAEGYSVSREKKESFPLTVTSAQKNPTAFYLCASHTDRQLDTEASFGQGTRLTVV.

The rearrangement joins TRBV28 to TRBJ2-7; maybe TRBD1 (6 bases). Trimming removed 4 bases from V and 3 bases from J, with 28 bases in between. Germline V gene data show CDR1 as MDHEN and CDR2 as SYDVKM. CDR3 length equals 19 residues. The CDR3 is CASSSLGPGLRDTLYEQYF. In DNA form, the CDR3 reads TGTGCCAGCAGTTCCCTGGGTCCGGGGCTTCGGGACACACTCTACGAGCAGTACTTC. Based on the CDR3 plus reference TRBV28 and TRBJ2-7, the full variable domain is DVKVTQSSRYLVKRTGEKVFLECVQDMDHENMFWYRQDPGLGLRLIYFSYDVKMKEKGDIPEGYSVSREKKERFSLILESASTNQTSMYLCASSSLGPGLRDTLYEQYFGPGTRLTVT.

The chain recombines TRBV5-1 with TRBJ2-1; D gene uncertain. The CDR3 is made up of 14 amino acids. The V end lost 2 bases, the J end lost 6 bases, and 12 bases lay between the germline ends. CDR1 and CDR2 from the germline V gene are SGHRS and YFSETQ. The DNA of the CDR3 is TGCGCCAGCAGCTTCGCGGTATCGGGCAATGAGCAGTTCTTC. Protein: CASSFAVSGNEQFF.